The sequence of this TCR beta chain was determined in a study of cytomegalovirus exposure and HLA in healthy donors. Study conclusions and caveats: Among CMV-associated TCR beta chains, most appeared HLA-restricted in a later analysis. Most TCR sequences were seen very rarely across donors, but some public TCRs occurred in many. The productive fraction for most TCR beta V segments was about 87% or about 30% in an earlier analysis. Later on, an analysis showed TCR association rates differing by HLA locus, with DRB1 the most and HLA-C the fewest.

60 Vbeta and 13 Jbeta primers were used in PCR. TCRdb's copy holds only in-frame clones and misses some; the assay was immunoSEQ multiplex PCR. The repertoire holds 150,000 or so clones, with 79% as singletons. J gave up 6 bases and V 4 bases, and 5 bases lay outside the gene matches. The germline V gene encodes CDR1 LNHDA and CDR2 SQIVND (reference sequence). CDR3 length equals 14 residues. Points on this clone: Its antigen is unknown.

What was sequenced was PBMCs. The rearrangement links TRBV19 to TRBJ2-1; 8 nucleotides align to TRBD2. This sequence originates from a man aged 25-45 years in good health and CMV-seropositive. The chain's CDR3 is CASSRMTSVNEQFF. The CDR3 coding sequence is TGTGCCAGTAGTAGGATGACTAGCGTCAATGAGCAGTTCTTC.